This T cell receptor beta chain emerged from a study of blood T cell repertoires in COVID-19. V dropped 4 bases and J dropped 0 bases, with 11 bases sitting between them. This CDR3 spans 14 amino acids. Germline assignment: CDR1 SGHTS and CDR2 YDEGEE. Using immunoSEQ multiplex PCR, the repertoire was profiled, and TCRdb retains in-frame clones only, with some absent. The sample includes some 47,000 clones, roughly nine tenths seen only once; the top ten take 4.5% to 6%. The chain combines TRBV5-8 with TRBJ2-7; weak D call: TRBD1 (6 bases). Input material: peripheral blood. The receptor's source is a man aged 55 to 70 with active COVID-19. This CDR3 is CASSRNRDSYEQYF. The CDR3 coding sequence is TGTGCCAGCAGCCGAAACAGGGACTCCTACGAGCAGTACTTC.